This TCR beta chain comes out of a study of human T cells and chemical hapten exposure (dated by TCRdb to the early 2020s). Regarding the study in general: For sensitization, 2% DPC in acetone was applied to a roughly 2 cm by roughly 2 cm area of upper inner arm skin. Patients additionally received weekly therapeutic DPC doses to the scalp throughout the roughly 25-week study period. Patch testing was performed on the upper back with Finn chambers containing 0.01% DPC, and the patch tests were scored after 6 days according to International Contact Dermatitis Research Group standards. The patient cohort, mostly female, included alopecia areata with under or over 50% scalp involvement, alopecia totalis and alopecia universalis. The libraries were sequenced as a pool, and the TCR yield per sample differed mostly because of small variations in library volumes within the pool. The study tracked peripheral blood TCR repertoire changes in vivo during primary and secondary sensitization to the hapten diphenylcyclopropenone (DPC) in alopecia patients. Blood samples were taken from patients before sensitization (week 0) and then at 2, 6 and about 24 weeks after DPC sensitization. For TCR sequencing, blood came from approximately 29 alopecia patients at anywhere from one to four time points (pre-sensitization, 2, 6 and 24 weeks). What the research found in general, with its limitations: Patch test score was positively correlated with the number of PT1 expanded TCRs, with significance at thresholds 8, 16 and 32 but not at 4. Compared with pre-sensitization or healthy control sets, expanded TCRs formed significantly more large CDR3 similarity clusters, which is consistent with antigen-driven responses. The number of TCRs above 1 in 1000 frequency did not change with DPC sensitization; there was no evidence of global repertoire structure alterations. Alopecia, a presumed autoimmune disease, was present in all patients, so the immune response of the patients might differ from that of healthy individuals. Repeated subsampling changed both the strength of the expansion versus patch-test correlation and the threshold at which that correlation became significant.

There are many counts of this clonotype. Its antigen target is currently unknown. Within one base of it there is no much larger clone, and no base qualities were kept. Library preparation was by RACE. Sequencing relied on a NextSeq 500. During library preparation, unique molecular identifiers were attached to individual cDNA molecules so that TCRs could be counted quantitatively and reproducibly. Each blood RNA sample was used to sequence both TCR alpha and TCR beta chains. The authors' pipeline ran thus. A median of about 87,000 TCRs per sample was observed, with a range of about 20,000 to 750,000. The Decombinator software suite was used to annotate the V, J and CDR3 of the TCR reads. To make PS versus PT1 abundance plots, every sample was subsampled to the same number of TCRs (28,000). TCRs were defined as expanded if absent before sensitization and observed at least eight times at the 2-week time point. TCRdb itself trimmed the public reads at Q25 with fastp, ran MiXCR and retained productive beta chains. Rows are combined by CDR3 protein, so each entry shows the most common genes and DNA. Here the V and J calls rest on TCRdb's processing, not on the authors' analysis. Recorded for this sample are 150,000 to 200,000 distinct CDR3 sequences; more than 20% of them occurred a single time. Of the sample, over 2% falls within the top ten clones.

The time point label here, explained by the study, means: patch test 3, about 24 weeks after DPC sensitization. Explained via the paper, the treatment or condition label denotes: therapeutic diphenylcyclopropenone sensitization with weekly scalp DPC. At each patch-test visit, blood was drawn before the patch test was applied. Eligible patients were aged 18 to 70, diagnosed with alopecia, deemed suitable for DPC therapy, and excluded if pregnant. Total RNA was isolated from unfractionated whole blood collected in Tempus Blood RNA tubes. The clonotype was recovered from a woman between 35 and 50 years old with alopecia areata. Some clones in this sample may be carry-over from other donors' samples. Sequencing used whole blood, obtained in connection with sensitization to the hapten diphenylcyclopropenone (DPC).

The CDR3 reads as follows: CASRGQGTPLHF. The bases read TGTGCCAGCAGGGGACAGGGGACCCCCCTCCACTTT. The rearrangement combines TRBV28 with TRBJ1-6; TRBD1 aligns with 10 central bases. For this chain, trimming is 6 bases at the V end and 13 bases at the J end, and the number of junction bases without a gene match is 3. The CDR3, cysteine through phenylalanine, is 12 amino acids long. Only CDR3 DNA is held: 36 bases, read in frame from base 1. CDR1 and CDR2 are read off the germline V gene as MDHEN and SYDVKM.